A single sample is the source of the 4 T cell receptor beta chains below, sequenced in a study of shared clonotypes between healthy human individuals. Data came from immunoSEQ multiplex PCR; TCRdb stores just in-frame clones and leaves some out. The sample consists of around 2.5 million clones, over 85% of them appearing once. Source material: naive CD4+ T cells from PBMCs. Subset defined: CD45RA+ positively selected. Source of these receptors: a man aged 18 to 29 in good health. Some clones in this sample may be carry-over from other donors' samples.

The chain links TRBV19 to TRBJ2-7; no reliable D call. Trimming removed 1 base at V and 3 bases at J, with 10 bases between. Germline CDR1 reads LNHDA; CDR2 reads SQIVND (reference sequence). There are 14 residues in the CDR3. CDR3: CASSIVDGYYEQYF. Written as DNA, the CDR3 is TGTGCCAGTAGTATAGTCGATGGATACTACGAGCAGTACTTC.

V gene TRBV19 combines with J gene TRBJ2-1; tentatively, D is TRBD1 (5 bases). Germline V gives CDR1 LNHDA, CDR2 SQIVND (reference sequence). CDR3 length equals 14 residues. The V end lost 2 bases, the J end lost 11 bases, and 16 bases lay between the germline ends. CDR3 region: CASSISQGRAQQFF. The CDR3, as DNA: TGTGCCAGTAGTATAAGCCAGGGTAGGGCCCAGCAGTTCTTC.

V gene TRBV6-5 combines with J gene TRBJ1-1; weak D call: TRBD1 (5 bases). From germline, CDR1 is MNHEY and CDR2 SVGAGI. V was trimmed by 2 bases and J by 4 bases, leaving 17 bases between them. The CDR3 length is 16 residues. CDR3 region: CASSYVPERGVTEAFF. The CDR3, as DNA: TGTGCCAGCAGTTACGTCCCGGAAAGGGGAGTCACTGAAGCTTTCTTT.

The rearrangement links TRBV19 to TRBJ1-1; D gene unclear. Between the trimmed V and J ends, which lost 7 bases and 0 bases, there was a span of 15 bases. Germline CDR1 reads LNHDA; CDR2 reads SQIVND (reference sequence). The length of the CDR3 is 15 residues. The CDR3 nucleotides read TGTGCCAGTACCGCAAGCGGCACCATGAACACTGAAGCTTTCTTT. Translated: CASTASGTMNTEAFF.